This record concerns one TCR beta chain sequence. Its specificity is unknown. The assay was immunoSEQ multiplex PCR, and TCRdb's table has in-frame clones only and misses some. The top ten hold over 1% of the sample, which has approximately 62,000 clones, just over 90% seen once. This record comes from a study of cytomegalovirus exposure and HLA in healthy donors. Study overall: A later analysis reported the 120 or so validation repertoires used the same platform as the approximately 670 first-cohort repertoires.

The donors were part of the validation cohort of some 120 subjects. That cohort was separate from the first cohort, which comprised fewer than 800 subjects. V dropped 6 bases and J dropped 7 bases, with 13 bases sitting between them. The CDR3 runs 14 residues. Looked up from germline, CDR1 is LNHDA and CDR2 is SQIVND (reference sequence). Study-wide points: High specificity and sensitivity for cytomegalovirus status were reported for the classifier. The investigators catalogued 164 TCR beta chains as cytomegalovirus-associated.

The rearrangement joins TRBV19 to TRBJ1-6, with a tentative D call TRBD1 (5 bases). The sample consisted of PBMCs. This clonotype originated in a woman younger than 30 in good health and CMV-seronegative. CDR3 in DNA: TGTGCCAGTAGCCAGGGATCAGGAAATTCACCCCTCCACTTT. Its protein is CASSQGSGNSPLHF.